Sequencing of this TCR beta chain was carried out in a study of regulatory T cells in long-lasting Graves disease. This clonotype was seen repeatedly, ten times or more. Its matching antigen is unknown. Time point noted: newly diagnosed GD, antithyroid drugs for less than 3 months. RNA isolated from PBMCs was used to make the TCR library. Arm-PCR with iRepertoire HTBI primers amplified the CDR3 regions for these TCR beta libraries. Each CDR3 protein gets one entry after TCRdb re-called the multiplex PCR reads with MiXCR. The sample records approximately 230,000 distinct CDR3 sequences, around 19% being singletons. General study findings and limits: TRBV28, TRBJ1-2 and TRBJ2-5 were favored in persistent disease. Reduced TCR diversity was observed in persistent Graves' patients versus newly diagnosed patients. Since the sample size was small, accuracy may have been reduced. Persistent patients shared more public clonotypes (2,741) than newly diagnosed patients (966).

The CDR3 runs to 15 residues. Germline CDR1 MNHNS, CDR2 SASEGT. Trimming at V came to 6 bases and at J to 4 bases, leaving 7 bases not matched to a gene. The chain links TRBV6-1 to TRBJ2-2; the match to TRBD2 covers 8 bases. The receptor was derived from a female donor with Graves disease. Source: peripheral blood mononuclear cells (PBMCs), taken at new diagnosis, from a patient treated with antithyroid drugs. Here the CDR3 DNA reads TGTGCCAGCAGGACCGGGACTAGTAGCACCGGGGAGCTGTTTTTT. Protein product: CASRTGTSSTGELFF.